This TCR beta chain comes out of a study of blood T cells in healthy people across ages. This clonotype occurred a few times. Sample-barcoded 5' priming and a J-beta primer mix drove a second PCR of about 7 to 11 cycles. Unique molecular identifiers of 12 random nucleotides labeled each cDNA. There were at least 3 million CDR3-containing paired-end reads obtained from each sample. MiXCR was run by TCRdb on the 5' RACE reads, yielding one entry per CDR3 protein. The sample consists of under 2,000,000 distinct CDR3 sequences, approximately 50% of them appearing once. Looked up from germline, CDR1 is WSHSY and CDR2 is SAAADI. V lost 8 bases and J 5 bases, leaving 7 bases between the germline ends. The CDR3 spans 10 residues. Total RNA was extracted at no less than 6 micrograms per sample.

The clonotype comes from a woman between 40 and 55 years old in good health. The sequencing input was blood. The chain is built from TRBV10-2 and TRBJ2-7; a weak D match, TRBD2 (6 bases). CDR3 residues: CASGTHEQYF. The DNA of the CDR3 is TGCGCCAGCGGGACTCACGAGCAGTACTTC.